The 9 T cell receptor beta chains reported below all come from one sample, sequenced in a study of chemoradiotherapy in HPV16-positive cancers. TCRdb keeps only in-frame clones here, not all; method: immunoSEQ multiplex PCR. The sample has some 5,900 clones, approximately 79% seen once. This material consisted of tumor tissue, taken from a patient who underwent chemoradiotherapy. The receptors stem from a human donor with HPV-associated anogenital cancer.

With respect to this clone: At the DNA level, this CDR3 is encoded by other sequences in the same sample as well. V gene TRBV10-3 combines with J gene TRBJ1-2, with D tentatively TRBD1 (6 bases). Germline V gene sequence: CDR1 ENHRY, CDR2 SYGVKD. This CDR3 has 17 amino acids. Trimming shortened V by 8 bases and J by 0 bases, and 22 bases separated the two germline ends. The CDR3 nucleotides read TGTGCCATCGGTGGGGGGGGCGGGGGAGGAACTAACTATGGCTACACCTTC. Translation: CAIGGGGGGGTNYGYTF.

The chain employs TRBV6-5 and TRBJ1-2; D is unresolved. This CDR3 is built from 13 residues. Germline loops: CDR1 MNHEY, CDR2 SVGAGI. With 2 bases removed from V and 0 bases from J, the gap between germline ends came to 4 bases. CDR3 protein: CASSYGTNYGYTF. CDR3 nucleotide sequence: TGTGCCAGCAGTTACGGGACTAACTATGGCTACACCTTC.

This clone was found a few times. The chain combines TRBV4-1 with TRBJ2-3; D is unclear. The CDR3 runs 14 residues. Trimming took off 0 bases at V and 2 bases at J, with 6 bases between the two ends. Germline CDR1 reads MGHRA; CDR2 reads YSYEKL. In DNA form, the CDR3 reads TGCGCCAGCAGCCAAGACTTACTCACAGATACGCAGTATTTT. It is translated as CASSQDLLTDTQYF.

V and J are TRBV27 and TRBJ1-1; unclear D gene. Trimming removed 5 bases at V and 4 bases at J, with 14 bases between. Germline values: CDR1 MNHEY, CDR2 SMNVEV (reference sequence). The CDR3 loop spans 14 amino acids. The CDR3 reads CASSITRFPTEAFF. CDR3 sequence (DNA): TGTGCCAGCAGTATAACCAGATTCCCCACTGAAGCTTTCTTT.

The genes are TRBV5-1 and TRBJ1-6, with D possibly TRBD1 on 5 matching bases. Germline CDR1 is SGHRS and CDR2 is YFSETQ. CDR3 length equals 16 residues. The V gene lost 4 bases and the J gene lost 8 bases, with 19 bases spanning the gap. CDR3: CASSITSSAGDSPLHF. The CDR3 DNA reads as TGCGCCAGCAGCATAACCTCCTCAGCGGGGGATTCACCCCTCCACTTT.

This chain joins TRBV7-9 and TRBJ2-1; D possibly corresponds to TRBD2 (6 bases). Trimming removed 5 bases at V and 0 bases at J, with 11 bases between. There are 15 residues in the CDR3. Germline CDR1 is SEHNR and CDR2 is FQNEAQ (reference sequence). In nucleotides, the CDR3 is TGTGCCAGCAGCCCCCCCGGGAGCTCCTACAATGAGCAGTTCTTC. Its translation: CASSPPGSSYNEQFF.

The rearrangement uses TRBV29-1 and TRBJ2-2, with 8 positions matching TRBD1. The CDR3 sequence is 14 residues long. CDR1 is SQVTM and CDR2 is ANQGSEA in the germline V gene. The V segment lost 1 base and the J segment 5 bases; nucleotides outside the gene matches: 3. Written as DNA, the CDR3 is TGCAGCGTTGAAGGGCAGGGGGCGACCGGGGAGCTGTTTTTT. Its protein is CSVEGQGATGELFF.

V gene TRBV5-8 combines with J gene TRBJ2-1; the D gene is possibly TRBD1 (5 bases). CDR1 SGHTS and CDR2 YDEGEE come from the germline V gene. V was shortened by 3 bases and J by 1 base, with 11 bases between the two germline ends. The CDR3 is made up of 15 amino acids. As DNA, the CDR3 is TGTGCCAGCAGCTCCCCAGGGTCGTCCTACAATGAGCAGTTCTTC. Translated, it gives CASSSPGSSYNEQFF.

J is TRBJ2-5 and V is TRBV11-2; 7 positions agree with TRBD2. The J call may not be correct, given that the DNA end is closer to TRBJ2-7. The CDR3 extends over 17 amino acids. The germline CDR1 and CDR2 sequences are SGHAT and FQNNGV. CDR3 amino acids: CASSPEDGAGRYYEQYF. For the CDR3, the DNA is TGTGCCAGCAGCCCCGAAGATGGAGCGGGGAGATATTACGAGCAGTACTTC.